Here is one T cell receptor (beta chain) with its context. In this sample, this clonotype turned up many times. Its target antigen remains unknown. No base-level quality is on record; no much larger clone is a single base apart. Interpreted using the paper, the time point label stands for: newly diagnosed GD, antithyroid drugs for less than 3 months. For both TCR sequencing and RNA sequencing, RNA was extracted from PBMCs using TRIzol. The diagnosis of Graves' disease was made according to American Thyroid Association guidelines. Patients were recruited from an endocrinology department in Xi'an, China. Each patient gave roughly 10 milliliters of peripheral blood, collected in an EDTA anticoagulant tube. PBMCs were isolated by Ficoll Paque Plus density gradient separation without further T cell sorting. An Agilent 2100 Bioanalyzer and agarose gel were used to check RNA quality, and a NanoDrop 2000 was used to measure RNA concentration.

This sample is part of a study of regulatory T cells in long-lasting Graves disease (TCRdb year 2021). Concerning the study at large: In the newly diagnosed Graves' disease group, patients had been taking antithyroid drugs for less than 3 months. This study used TCR sequencing and RNA sequencing of peripheral blood to compare persistent Graves' disease patients against newly diagnosed Graves' disease patients. The study took place in China and was registered as a clinical trial. TCR sequencing covered some 13 persistent and 20 or so newly diagnosed Graves' disease patients, around 33 samples in total.

Summary of the overall study and its limitations: Only the TCR beta chain was sequenced and analyzed. Peripheral blood alone was examined, since thyroid tissue, which constituted the primary lesion, could not be accessed. The small sample size was acknowledged by the authors as a limitation that may reduce accuracy. Compared with newly diagnosed patients, persistent Graves' disease patients had lower TCR Shannon entropy and fewer highly expanded clones, which suggests clonal expansion. More public clonotypes were shared among persistent patients (under 3,000) than among newly diagnosed patients (966).

Library preparation was by multiplex PCR. Instrument used: Illumina HiSeq 4000. To build TCR beta libraries, CDR3 regions were amplified by Arm-PCR using iRepertoire HTBI primers. Before sequencing, the PCR products underwent gel purification. The paper's data handling went like this. Gene usage analysis of CDR3 amino acid clonotypes used the approximately 62 TRBV and 14 to 15 TRBJ segments found across samples. COPE and FqMerger were used to merge filtered high-quality paired reads into contigs. BLAST was used to align contigs to IMGT TRBV, TRBD and TRBJ reference genes, and CDR3 was defined according to IMGT. Any clonotype with a frequency above 0.1% was classified as a highly expanded clone. Repertoire diversity was measured by Shannon entropy, and V-J evenness by the Gini coefficient. A clonotype found in more than one individual was treated as public. TCRdb's own reprocessing of the public reads used fastp at Q25 and MiXCR and kept productive beta chains. All rows with the same CDR3 protein become a single entry with the most common DNA and genes. Clone size and V and J calls follow TCRdb, not the original study. This sample comprises about 560,000 distinct CDR3 sequences, around 15% of them detected only once. Around 12% of the sample belongs to the ten largest clones.

Another study also made use of these data, one on T cells in Graves' hyperthyroidism and ophthalmopathy. As the second publication notes: Stable Graves' hyperthyroidism was defined as the absence of progression to ophthalmopathy over 18 months of follow-up. Hyperthyroidism patients were newly diagnosed, with disease duration under 2 months, and aged 18 to 65 years. Patients with uncontrolled infections, other autoimmune diseases, pregnancy or lactation were excluded. Clinical symptoms, serum thyroxine and TRAb, thyroid ultrasound, and orbital computed tomography formed the basis for the diagnoses. The TCR CDR3 was subjected to a first round of RT-PCR using the HTBI primer set and the Qiagen OneStep RT-PCR kit. Most expanded thyroid clonotypes (frequency above 0.001) were also found in blood, which suggests that blood repertoires may mirror thyroid immune responses. Ophthalmopathy was separated from stable hyperthyroidism by a 13 V-J signature model, with 87.88% sensitivity and approximately 81% specificity obtained in cross-validation and 80%/75% obtained in testing. In validation, the model predicted progression to ophthalmopathy a median of 6.5 months before onset, with approximately 68% sensitivity and roughly 72% specificity. TCR V-J signatures able to tell the groups apart were searched for in a discovery cohort of some 100 patients, of whom more than 40 had Graves' ophthalmopathy and 55 to 60 had stable Graves' hyperthyroidism. Whether ophthalmopathy could be predicted prospectively was tested in an independent validation cohort made up of some 20 hyperthyroidism patients plus 17 patients who later progressed to ophthalmopathy. For training and testing, the 100 patients in the discovery cohort were randomly divided in a 7:3 ratio. The study also compared thyroid tissue and blood T-cell repertoires from several Graves' hyperthyroidism patients. After blood sampling, hyperthyroidism patients were treated with methimazole at a starting dose of 30 mg daily, and ophthalmopathy patients were treated with high-dose intravenous methylprednisolone. The libraries were constructed in a second round of multiplex PCR and then size-selected and purified. Paired-end sequencing of the libraries was performed with 100 bp reads on an Illumina HiSeq2000. SOAPnuke was used to process the raw data, throwing out any read that contained adapters or uncalled bases, had a mean Phred below 15, or lacked an exact constant-primer or identifier match. High-quality paired reads were merged using COPE v1.2.5, and each unique nucleotide sequence was defined as a clonotype. MiTCR v1.1 was used to align the clonotypes against IMGT TRBV, TRBD and TRBJ reference segments. The analysis was restricted to V-J combinations with a frequency above 0.0001, which together covered about 99% of the repertoires. The TCS score was defined as the ratio of F50 (clonal expansion) to E x V (chaos), calculated using BLOSUM62-based TCRdist between CDR3 peptides within each V-J. Welch's t-statistics and random forest reduced around 520 V-J features to about 12, which were used in a naive Bayes classifier (R e1071). No statistical method was used to set the sample size in advance, and investigators knew the group allocation. The paper reports TCR Vbeta CDR3 sequencing of some 140 peripheral blood samples: around 45 ophthalmopathy, roughly 74 hyperthyroidism and 17 progressor patients.

Sequencing was performed on peripheral blood mononuclear cells (PBMCs), taken at new diagnosis, from a patient treated with antithyroid drugs. The sequence derives from a man younger than 35 with Graves disease. Donor details come from another sample of the same person, matched by shared clones.

The CDR3 region reads CASSLSSSTGEQFF. The nucleotide sequence is TGCGCCAGCAGCCTATCCTCCTCTACGGGAGAGCAGTTCTTC. Recombination connected TRBV5-1 to TRBJ2-1; perhaps TRBD2 is the D gene, with 5 bases matching. Relative to germline, V is 4 bases shorter and J is 10 bases shorter, with 18 bases between their ends. The CDR3 runs 14 residues from the cysteine to the phenylalanine. Only the CDR3 DNA stays, 42 bases, in frame from base 1. CDR1 SGHRS and CDR2 YFSETQ were looked up in the germline V gene.